The 18 T cell receptor beta chains given below trace back to one sample, sequenced in a study of blood T cell repertoires in COVID-19. TCRdb's table, derived via immunoSEQ multiplex PCR, lists solely in-frame clones and lacks some. The sample holds around 200,000 clones, about 85% seen once. Sequencing was carried out using peripheral blood. Every receptor here comes from a man aged 30-40 years with acute or convalescent COVID-19.

The CDR3 nucleotides read TGCAGCGTTACAGGGACTAGCGGGGGAGAGACCCAGTACTTC. Translating gives CSVTGTSGGETQYF. This chain links TRBV29-1 with TRBJ2-5; 14 nucleotides align to TRBD2. The V gene's germline CDR1 is SQVTM and CDR2 ANQGSEA. This CDR3 region has 14 residues. The ends lost 5 bases at V and 4 bases at J; junction bases unmatched: 3.

This chain uses TRBV5-1 with TRBJ1-1; D may be TRBD1 (5 bases). Trimming removed 4 bases from V and 1 base from J, with 14 bases in between. This CDR3 is 15 amino acids long. The germline gives CDR1 SGHRS, CDR2 YFSETQ. The CDR3 DNA sequence: TGCGCCAGCAGCATACAGGACGTCGGGAACACTGAAGCTTTCTTT. Amino acids: CASSIQDVGNTEAFF.

The chain has TRBV3-1 (or the pseudogene TRBV3-2) and TRBJ2-7, with D tentatively TRBD1 (6 bases). This CDR3 is built from 16 residues. Germline V gene sequence: CDR1 LGHDT, CDR2 YNNKEL (reference sequence). Trimming left V 1 base short and J 0 bases short, with 13 bases between. Here the CDR3 DNA reads TGTGCCAGCAGCCAAGCTTTTTCCAGGGGCTCCTACGAGCAGTACTTC. This gives the protein CASSQAFSRGSYEQYF.

This chain connects TRBV2 to TRBJ2-3; TRBD2 agrees at 7 bases. The CDR3 totals 15 residues. V was pared by 6 bases and J by 1 base, with 7 bases of the junction left unmatched. Germline CDR1 is SNHLY and CDR2 is FYNNEI. The CDR3 region has the DNA TGTGCCAGCAGCCGACTAGCCGCCGGCACAGATACGCAGTATTTT. Protein: CASSRLAAGTDTQYF. Full variable domain (rest looked up from reference TRBV2 and TRBJ2-3): EPEVTQTPSHQVTQMGQEVILRCVPISNHLYFYWYRQILGQKVEFLVSFYNNEISEKSEIFDDQFSVERPDGSNFTLKIRSTKLEDSAMYFCASSRLAAGTDTQYFGPGTRLTVL.

This sequence joins TRBV5-6 and TRBJ2-3; tentative D call: TRBD2 (6 bases). The germline gives CDR1 SGHDT, CDR2 YYEEEE. V was trimmed by 0 bases and J by 2 bases, leaving 7 bases between them. CDR3 length: 14 residues. CDR3 sequence reads: CASSLGEATDTQYF. The CDR3 bases are TGTGCCAGCAGCTTGGGGGAGGCCACAGATACGCAGTATTTT.

The rearrangement joins TRBV7-9 to TRBJ2-5; D perhaps matches TRBD1 (5 bases). The CDR3 contains 14 residues. Germline V gene lookup returns CDR1 SEHNR and CDR2 FQNEAQ (reference sequence). V lost 2 bases, J lost 5 bases, and 12 bases lay in between. The CDR3 region is CASSLRGRGETQYF. The CDR3 coding sequence is TGTGCCAGCAGCTTAAGGGGTAGAGGCGAGACCCAGTACTTC.

The chain carries TRBV5-1 and TRBJ2-3; D perhaps matches TRBD1 (5 bases). V lost 0 bases and J 4 bases, leaving 9 bases between the germline ends. In germline, CDR1 is SGHRS, CDR2 YFSETQ. CDR3 length: 14 residues. In DNA form, the CDR3 reads TGCGCCAGCAGCTTGGACAGGCCTTCAGATACGCAGTATTTT. Amino acid sequence: CASSLDRPSDTQYF.

This clone was found a few times. V and J are TRBV10-2 and TRBJ2-7; the D gene is possibly TRBD2 (7 bases). The V end was cut by 11 bases, the J end by 0 bases, with 14 bases between. The V gene's germline CDR1 is WSHSY and CDR2 SAAADI. This CDR3 spans 13 amino acids. This chain's CDR3 is CAARGASSYEQYF. CDR3 DNA sequence: TGCGCCGCCCGGGGGGCAAGCTCCTACGAGCAGTACTTC.

The chain combines TRBV3-1 (or the pseudogene TRBV3-2) with TRBJ2-1; D gene unclear. The CDR3 is 12 amino acids. The germline V gene has CDR1 LGHDT and CDR2 YNNKEL (reference sequence). Trimming cost V 4 bases and J 7 bases, with 8 bases left between them. In nucleotides, the CDR3 is TGTGCCAGCAGCCCCCTGACAAATGAGCAGTTCTTC. This encodes CASSPLTNEQFF.

This clone was seen only once. This rearrangement joins TRBV5-1 to TRBJ2-7, with D possibly matching TRBD2 (5 bases). The germline CDR1 and CDR2 sequences are SGHRS and YFSETQ. V lost 7 bases and J 0 bases, leaving 11 bases between the germline ends. The CDR3 has 13 amino acids. Here the CDR3 reads CASGTGNSYEQYF. DNA of the CDR3: TGCGCCAGCGGAACCGGGAACTCCTACGAGCAGTACTTC. The entire variable domain, with the rest obtained from reference TRBV5-1 and TRBJ2-7, is as follows: KAGVTQTPRYLIKTRGQQVTLSCSPISGHRSVSWYQQTPGQGLQFLFEYFSETQRNKGNFPGRFSGRQFSNSRSEMNVSTLELGDSALYLCASGTGNSYEQYFGPGTRLTVT.

The chain employs TRBV10-3 and TRBJ2-2; the match to TRBD1 covers 8 bases. CDR1 and CDR2 (germline): ENHRY, SYGVKD. V lost 1 base, J lost 6 bases, and 4 bases stayed unmatched. The CDR3 length is 15 residues. CDR3 in DNA: TGTGCCATCAGTGAGTTGCAGGGGGCGGCCGGGGAGCTGTTTTTT. Its translation: CAISELQGAAGELFF.

The chain recombines TRBV28 with TRBJ2-7; D is unclear. Trimming removed 4 bases at V and 0 bases at J, with 13 bases between. The CDR3 spans 15 residues. Germline V gives CDR1 MDHEN, CDR2 SYDVKM. The CDR3 region is CASSSPRVFSYEQYF. The CDR3 DNA reads as TGTGCCAGCAGTTCCCCCCGTGTATTCTCCTACGAGCAGTACTTC.

The V and J genes are TRBV4-1 and TRBJ1-2; the match to TRBD1 covers 7 bases. V lost 2 bases to trimming and J lost 2 bases; unmatched junction nucleotides: 8. CDR1 is MGHRA and CDR2 is YSYEKL in the germline V gene. The CDR3 totals 16 residues. Here the CDR3 reads CASSQSSTGTNYGYTF. The CDR3 DNA is TGCGCCAGCAGCCAATCTTCGACAGGGACAAACTATGGCTACACCTTC.

This clone is a singleton in its sample. This chain uses TRBV7-8 with TRBJ2-5, with TRBD1 matching 7 bases. The CDR3 is 15 amino acids. The V segment lost 6 bases and the J segment 0 bases; nucleotides outside the gene matches: 7. Germline CDR1 SGHVS, CDR2 FQNEAQ. The chain's CDR3 is CASRPDRAYQETQYF. CDR3 nucleotide sequence: TGTGCCAGCAGACCAGACAGGGCGTACCAAGAGACCCAGTACTTC.

This sequence joins TRBV4-2 and TRBJ2-7; the match to TRBD2 covers 10 bases. The V segment lost 2 bases and the J segment 6 bases; nucleotides outside the gene matches: 7. Germline V lookup: CDR1 LGHNA, CDR2 YNFKEQ. The CDR3 totals 15 residues. The CDR3 DNA reads TGTGCCAGCAGCCAAAGGCCTAGCGGGAGTTCCGAGCAGTACTTC. Its protein product is CASSQRPSGSSEQYF.

The sample holds one count of this clone. The chain combines TRBV9 with TRBJ1-2; possibly TRBD1 for D (5 bases). V was cut by 2 bases and J by 5 bases, with 10 bases left in between. Per the germline V gene, CDR1 is SGDLS and CDR2 is YYNGEE. This CDR3 contains 13 residues. CDR3 protein: CASSVGGKYGYTF. The DNA for the CDR3 is TGTGCCAGCAGCGTGGGGGGGAAGTATGGCTACACCTTC. Complete variable domain (other parts from reference TRBV9 and TRBJ1-2): DSGVTQTPKHLITATGQRVTLRCSPRSGDLSVYWYQQSLDQGLQFLIQYYNGEERAKGNILERFSAQQFPDLHSELNLSSLELGDSALYFCASSVGGKYGYTFGSGTRLTVV.

This clone appeared a few times. The chain recombines TRBV3-1 (or the pseudogene TRBV3-2) with TRBJ2-7; D might be TRBD1 (6 bases). CDR1 LGHDT and CDR2 YNNKEL come from the germline V gene (reference sequence). The CDR3 has 13 residues. V lost 5 bases to trimming and J lost 7 bases, with 15 bases between them. CDR3 DNA: TGTGCCAGCAGCACCAGGGGCGCAGGGGAGCAGTACTTC. Residues: CASSTRGAGEQYF.

This sequence joins TRBV18 and TRBJ1-3; TRBD1 might be the D (6 bases). Looked up from germline, CDR1 is KGHSH and CDR2 is LQKENI. CDR3 length: 16 residues. Between the trimmed V and J ends, which lost 2 bases and 0 bases, there was a span of 11 bases. CDR3 amino acids: CASSPSGGRSGNTIYF. Here the CDR3 DNA reads TGTGCCAGCTCACCATCGGGGGGCCGCTCTGGAAACACCATATATTTT.